Below are 9 T cell receptor beta chains sequenced from a single sample in a study of blood T cell repertoires in COVID-19. The assay was immunoSEQ multiplex PCR, and TCRdb's table has in-frame clones only and misses some. The repertoire holds about 250,000 clones, 80% to 85% seen once, with less than 5.5% in the top ten. Sequenced sample: peripheral blood. The receptors stem from a man aged 50-60 years with active or convalescent COVID-19.

The chain is built from TRBV4-3 and TRBJ2-2; TRBD1 aligns across 7 bases. V lost 3 bases, J lost 4 bases, and 8 bases stayed unmatched. Germline CDR1 LGHNA, CDR2 YSLEER. The CDR3 length is 16 residues. The CDR3 nucleotides read TGCGCCAGCAGCCAGACGAGGGGGCGGCCCACCGGGGAGCTGTTTTTT. The encoded protein is CASSQTRGRPTGELFF.

The chain carries TRBV7-9 and TRBJ2-7, with TRBD1 matching over 8 bases. Trimming removed 2 bases from V and 0 bases from J; junction bases left unmatched: 3. The CDR3 totals 15 residues. The V gene's germline CDR1 is SEHNR and CDR2 FQNEAQ (reference sequence). The CDR3 region has the DNA TGTGCCAGCAGCTTACGACAGGGGAGCTCCTACGAGCAGTACTTC. Translated, it gives CASSLRQGSSYEQYF.

The sample holds one count of this clone. This chain uses TRBV7-2 with TRBJ1-1; no definite D call. Trimming took off 1 base at V and 3 bases at J, with 12 bases between the two ends. CDR3 length: 15 amino acids. Germline V lookup: CDR1 SGHTA, CDR2 FQGNSA. The CDR3 DNA sequence: TGTGCCAGCAGCTTAGGGTTGTGGGAGGACACTGAAGCTTTCTTT. This sequence encodes CASSLGLWEDTEAFF.

V usage is TRBV5-1 and J usage is TRBJ2-5; maybe TRBD2 (6 bases). Germline values: CDR1 SGHRS, CDR2 YFSETQ. V was cut by 0 bases and J by 3 bases, with 12 bases left in between. This CDR3 contains 15 residues. DNA of the CDR3: TGCGCCAGCAGCTTGGAAGCGGGCCCCAAAGAGACCCAGTACTTC. It is translated as CASSLEAGPKETQYF.

V and J are TRBV12-3 or TRBV12-4 and TRBJ1-6, with unresolved D. The CDR3 sequence is 13 residues long. V shed 3 bases and J shed 7 bases, with 7 bases lying between them. CDR3 coding DNA: TGTGCCAGCAGTTTGAGGGAAAATTCACCCCTCCACTTT. It is translated as CASSLRENSPLHF.

The rearrangement uses TRBV7-6 and TRBJ1-1, with TRBD1 matching over 7 bases. V gave up 4 bases and J gave up 2 bases; unmatched junction bases: 7. Germline CDR1 reads SGHVS; CDR2 reads FNYEAQ. This CDR3 contains 15 residues. CDR3 nucleotides: TGTGCCAGCAGCTCGAGGACAGGAGAAAACACTGAAGCTTTCTTT. It encodes CASSSRTGENTEAFF. Complete variable domain (other parts from reference TRBV7-6 and TRBJ1-1): GAGVSQSPRYKVTKRGQDVALRCDPISGHVSLYWYRQALGQGPEFLTYFNYEAQQDKSGLPNDRFSAERPEGSISTLTIQRTEQRDSAMYRCASSSRTGENTEAFFGQGTRLTVV.

This clone turned up a few times. The CDR3 coding sequence is TGTGCCAGTAGTGGGGGCGGGTACGAGCAGTACTTC. It yields the protein CASSGGGYEQYF. This chain links TRBV19 with TRBJ2-7; a weak D match, TRBD1 (6 bases). The germline V gene has CDR1 LNHDA and CDR2 SQIVND (reference sequence). V was trimmed by 5 bases and J by 4 bases, leaving 9 bases between them. CDR3 length: 12 residues.

This clone showed up many times. The chain joins TRBV7-3 to TRBJ2-3, with 9 bases identical to TRBD1. The V and J ends lost 6 bases and 4 bases, in that order; junction bases with no gene match: 11. The CDR3 runs 16 residues. Germline V CDR1 and CDR2: SGHTA, FQGTGA. The CDR3 DNA follows: TGTGCCAGCAGTAAGGGGACAGGGCGGTTTGCAGATACGCAGTATTTT. Translation: CASSKGTGRFADTQYF.

The CDR3 protein is CASSIPGRGDTDTQYF. CDR3 DNA sequence: TGTGCCAGTAGTATACCGGGGCGGGGCGACACAGATACGCAGTATTTT. This chain joins TRBV19 and TRBJ2-3; D possibly corresponds to TRBD2 (6 bases). The CDR3 loop spans 16 amino acids. Germline lookup yields CDR1 LNHDA and CDR2 SQIVND (reference sequence). V was cut by 2 bases and J by 2 bases, with 14 bases left in between. Variable domain in full (rest from reference TRBV19 and TRBJ2-3): DGGITQSPKYLFRKEGQNVTLSCEQNLNHDAMYWYRQDPGQGLRLIYYSQIVNDFQKGDIAEGYSVSREKKESFPLTVTSAQKNPTAFYLCASSIPGRGDTDTQYFGPGTRLTVL.